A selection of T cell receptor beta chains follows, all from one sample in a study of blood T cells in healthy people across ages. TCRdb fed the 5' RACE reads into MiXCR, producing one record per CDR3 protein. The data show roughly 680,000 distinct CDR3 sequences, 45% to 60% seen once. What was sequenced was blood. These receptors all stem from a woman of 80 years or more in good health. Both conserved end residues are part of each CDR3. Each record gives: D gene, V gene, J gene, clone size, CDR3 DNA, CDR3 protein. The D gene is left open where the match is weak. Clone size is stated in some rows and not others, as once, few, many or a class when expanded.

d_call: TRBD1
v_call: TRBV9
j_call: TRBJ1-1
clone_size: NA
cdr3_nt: TGTGCCAGCAGCTTAACGACAGGGATGAGCACTGAAGCTTTCTTT
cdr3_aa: CASSLTTGMSTEAFF

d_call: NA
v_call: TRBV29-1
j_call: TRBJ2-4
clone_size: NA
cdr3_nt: TGCAGCGTCATCCCTGGGGTTCGACAGTCTAGGGGAGCCTGGGGGATTCAGTACTTC
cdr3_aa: CSVIPGVRQSRGAWGIQYF

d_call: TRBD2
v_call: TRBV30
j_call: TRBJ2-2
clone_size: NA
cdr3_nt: TGTGCCTGGAGGAGACCCGGGACTAGCGGGAACACCGGGGAGCTGTTTTTT
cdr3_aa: CAWRRPGTSGNTGELFF

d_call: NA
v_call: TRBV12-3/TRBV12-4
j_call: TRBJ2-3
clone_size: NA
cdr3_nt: TGTGCCAGCAGACGGACGGAAGATACGCAGTATTTT
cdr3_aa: CASRRTEDTQYF

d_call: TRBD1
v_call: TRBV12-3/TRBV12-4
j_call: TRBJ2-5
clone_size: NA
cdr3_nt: TGTGCCAGCAGACCGGGACAGGGATATGAGACCCAGTACTTC
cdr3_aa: CASRPGQGYETQYF

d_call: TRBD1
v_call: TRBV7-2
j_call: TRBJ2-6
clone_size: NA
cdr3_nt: TGTGCCAGCAGCTGGGGACAGCTAAACCCCTCTGGGGCCAACGTCCTGACTTTC
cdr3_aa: CASSWGQLNPSGANVLTF

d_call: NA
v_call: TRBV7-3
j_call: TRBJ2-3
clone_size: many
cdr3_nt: TGTGCCAGCAGCAGGTCCCAAAGTCGGCCAGATACGCAGTATTTT
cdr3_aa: CASSRSQSRPDTQYF

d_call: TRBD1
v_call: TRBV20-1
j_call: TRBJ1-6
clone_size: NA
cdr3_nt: TGCAGTGCTAGAGAGAGGGGACAGATCTTTACTTCACCCCTCCACTTT
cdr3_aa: CSARERGQIFTSPLHF

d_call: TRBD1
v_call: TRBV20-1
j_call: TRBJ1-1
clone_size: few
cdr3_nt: TGCAGTGCTAGAGTCTTACAGGGGGGCACTGAAGCTTTCTTT
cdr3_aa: CSARVLQGGTEAFF

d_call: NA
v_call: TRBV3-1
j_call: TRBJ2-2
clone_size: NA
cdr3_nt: TGTGCCAGCAGCCAAGTATCCGGGCTGGGGGAGCTGTTTTTT
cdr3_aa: CASSQVSGLGELFF

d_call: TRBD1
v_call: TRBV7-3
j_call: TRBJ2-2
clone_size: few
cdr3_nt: TGTGCCAGCAGCACTAGGACAGGGGATTCCGGGGAGCTGTTTTTT
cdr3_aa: CASSTRTGDSGELFF

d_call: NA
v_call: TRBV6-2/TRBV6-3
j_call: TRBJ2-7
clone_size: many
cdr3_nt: TGTGCCAGCAGAAAACCCCCTCATCTCGGGGAGCAGTACTTC
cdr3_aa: CASRKPPHLGEQYF

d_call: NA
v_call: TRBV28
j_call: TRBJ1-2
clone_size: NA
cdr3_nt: TGTGCCAGCAGTTTAAGCCTCGTTAACTATGGCTACACCTTC
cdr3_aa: CASSLSLVNYGYTF

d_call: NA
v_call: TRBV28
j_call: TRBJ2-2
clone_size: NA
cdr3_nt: TGTGCCAGCAGTTTACCCGGCGGCGCCGGGGAGCTGTTTTTT
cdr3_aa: CASSLPGGAGELFF

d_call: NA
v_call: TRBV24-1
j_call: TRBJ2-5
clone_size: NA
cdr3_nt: TGTGCCACCAGTGACCCCAGGGGGACTGGGGAGACCCAGTACTTC
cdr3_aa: CATSDPRGTGETQYF

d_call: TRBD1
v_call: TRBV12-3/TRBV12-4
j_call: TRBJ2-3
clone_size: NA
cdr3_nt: TGTGCCAGCAGCACACAGGGGGCGAGAACAGATACGGAGTATTTT
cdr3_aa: CASSTQGARTDTEYF

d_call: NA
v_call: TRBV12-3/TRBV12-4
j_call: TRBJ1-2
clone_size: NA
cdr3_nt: TGTGCCAGCGGAACGGGGCCTGGCTACACCTTC
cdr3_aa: CASGTGPGYTF

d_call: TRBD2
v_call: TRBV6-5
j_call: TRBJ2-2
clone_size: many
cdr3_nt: TGTGCCAGCAGTAACCCTAGCGGGAGGGCCTTTTCGAACACCGGGGAGCTGTTTTTT
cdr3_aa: CASSNPSGRAFSNTGELFF

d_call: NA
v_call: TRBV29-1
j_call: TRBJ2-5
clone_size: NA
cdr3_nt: TGCAGCGTTGGGGGACTGAACCAAGAGACCCAGTACTTC
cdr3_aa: CSVGGLNQETQYF

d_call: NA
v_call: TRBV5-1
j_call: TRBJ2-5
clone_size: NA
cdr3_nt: TGCGCCAGCAGCTCGGTTGGACGGCAAGAGACCCAGTACTTC
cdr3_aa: CASSSVGRQETQYF

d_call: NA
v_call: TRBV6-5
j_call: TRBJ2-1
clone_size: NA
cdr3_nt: TGTGCCAGCAGTGACGGGTCGCCGAGTGAGCAGTTCTTC
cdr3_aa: CASSDGSPSEQFF

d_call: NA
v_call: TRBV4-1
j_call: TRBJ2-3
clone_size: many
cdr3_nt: TGCGCCAGCAGCCGTCCCGGGCAGGGCGGGAGCACAGATACGCAGTATTTT
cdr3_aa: CASSRPGQGGSTDTQYF

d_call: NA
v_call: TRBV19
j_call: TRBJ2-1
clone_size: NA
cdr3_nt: TGTGCCAGTAGTATTCTCGCATCCGAGCAGTTCTTC
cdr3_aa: CASSILASEQFF

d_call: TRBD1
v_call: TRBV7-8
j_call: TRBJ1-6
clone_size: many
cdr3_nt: TGTGCCAGCAGCTTAATTACGGGACAGCGAAATTCACCCCTCCACTTT
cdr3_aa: CASSLITGQRNSPLHF

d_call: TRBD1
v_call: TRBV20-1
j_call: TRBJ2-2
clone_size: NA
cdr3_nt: TGCAGTCATACAGGGGACACCGGGGAGCTGTTTTTT
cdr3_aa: CSHTGDTGELFF

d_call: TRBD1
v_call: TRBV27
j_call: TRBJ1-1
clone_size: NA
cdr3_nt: TGTGCCAGCAGTAGGACAAGGGGACAGGGGTCTGAAGCTTTCTTT
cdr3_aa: CASSRTRGQGSEAFF

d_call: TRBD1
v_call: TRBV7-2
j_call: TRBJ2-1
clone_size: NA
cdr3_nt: TGTGCCAGCAGCCGACCGGACAGGGGGAAAAGGGAGACCCAGTTCTTC
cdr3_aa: CASSRPDRGKRETQFF

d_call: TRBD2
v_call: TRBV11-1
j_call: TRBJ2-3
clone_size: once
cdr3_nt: TGTGCCAGCAGTACCGCCCCCACTAGCGGGAGAACAGATACGCAGTATTTT
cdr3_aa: CASSTAPTSGRTDTQYF

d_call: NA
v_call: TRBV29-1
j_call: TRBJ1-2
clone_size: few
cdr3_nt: TGCAGCGTTGAACTGGGGGCGTATGGCTACACCTTC
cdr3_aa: CSVELGAYGYTF

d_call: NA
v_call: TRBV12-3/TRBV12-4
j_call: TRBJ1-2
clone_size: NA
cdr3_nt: TGTGCCAGCAGTTTATGGGGAAACTCTGGCTACACCTTC
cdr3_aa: CASSLWGNSGYTF

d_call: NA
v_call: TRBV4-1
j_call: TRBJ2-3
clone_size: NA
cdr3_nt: TGCGCCAGCAGCGAAGGGTTCGGGGCTAGGACAACACGCACAGATACGCAGTATTTT
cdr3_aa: CASSEGFGARTTRTDTQYF

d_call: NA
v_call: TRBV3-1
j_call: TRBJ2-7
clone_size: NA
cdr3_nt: TGTGCCAGCAGCCTGGGACCCCTTCCCTTCTACGAGCAGTACTTC
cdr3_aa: CASSLGPLPFYEQYF

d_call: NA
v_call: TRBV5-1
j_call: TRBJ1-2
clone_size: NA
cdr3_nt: TGCGCCAGCAGCCCAGGGACGGTTAACTATGGCTACACCTTC
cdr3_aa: CASSPGTVNYGYTF

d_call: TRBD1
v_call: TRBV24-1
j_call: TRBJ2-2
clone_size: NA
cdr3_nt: TGTGCCACCAGCGCTACCTGGACAGGGTGGACCGGGGAGCTGTTTTTT
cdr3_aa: CATSATWTGWTGELFF

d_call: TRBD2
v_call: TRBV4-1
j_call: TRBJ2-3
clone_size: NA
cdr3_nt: TGCGCCGGCAGCCAAGTGCCTAGCGGGGGGGCGTCTAGCACAGATACGCAGTATTTT
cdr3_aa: CAGSQVPSGGASSTDTQYF

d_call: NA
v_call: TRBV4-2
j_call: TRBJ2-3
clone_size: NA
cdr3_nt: TGTGCCAGCAGCCAAGATCAATGGGCCGCAGATACGCAGTATTTT
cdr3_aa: CASSQDQWAADTQYF